The clone carrying this T cell receptor beta chain was counted only a few times. Its antigen is still unknown. This sample was taken from a study of T-cell memory formation after mild COVID-19. Study results and limitations: Pre-infection memory contained some responding clones, which suggested that cross-reactive memory had joined.

TCRdb recomputed calls from the 5' RACE reads with MiXCR, one row per CDR3 protein. The sample carries 450,000 or so distinct CDR3 sequences, 15% to 20% recorded once. Germline loops: CDR1 SGHRS, CDR2 YFSETQ. The CDR3 length is 12 residues. Trimming removed 5 bases from V and 5 bases from J; junction bases left unmatched: 2. Sample: PBMCs or a T cell subset sorted from them (not recorded which). The TCR originated in an adult woman who had mild COVID-19 (a few samples of this study predate the infection). Cell type and time point are not known. The V and J genes are TRBV5-1 and TRBJ2-7; 9 nucleotides align to TRBD1. The CDR3 DNA is TGCGCCAGCAGATGGGACAGGGACGAGCAGTACTTC. Translation: CASRWDRDEQYF.